A selection of T cell receptor beta chains follows, all from one sample in a study of cytomegalovirus exposure and HLA in healthy donors. Clones were sequenced by immunoSEQ multiplex PCR, and TCRdb holds only the in-frame ones, with some missing. This table has approximately 160,000 clones, 75% to 90% appearing once. The sample taken for sequencing was PBMCs. The receptors were gathered from a human donor in good health. CDR3s include the opening cysteine and the closing phenylalanine or tryptophan.

v_call	j_call	cdr3_length	cdr3_aa
TRBV4-1	TRBJ2-1	16	CASSHLGLAGGNEQFF
TRBV5-4	TRBJ2-3	18	CASSPGTSGGTRTDTQYF
TRBV11-2	TRBJ2-3	16	CASSAYSGGRTDTQYF
TRBV7-7	TRBJ2-5	15	CASSPGTSVQETQYF
TRBV7-3	TRBJ2-3	16	CASSPNLGGPTDTQYF
TRBV6-4	TRBJ1-6	13	CASSDRERSPLHF
TRBV7-9	TRBJ2-7	12	CASSPLSNEQYF
TRBV19	TRBJ1-6	15	CASSISGAEYSPLHF
TRBV5-4	TRBJ2-5	14	CASIGSGSRETQYF
TRBV7-8	TRBJ1-5	14	CASSRTVSNQPQHF
TRBV5-5	TRBJ2-5	13	CASSFRGPETQYF
TRBV27	TRBJ1-6	15	CASSRGSTYNSPLHF
TRBV4-1	TRBJ1-2	14	CASSQVTGGIGYTF
TRBV29-1	TRBJ1-5	19	CSPEGGAVSVRVLFQPQHF
TRBV2	TRBJ2-7	12	CASITGPYEQYF
TRBV20-1	TRBJ1-4	11	CSAETGEKLFF
TRBV7-2	TRBJ1-3	17	CASSPLDRELSGNTIYF
TRBV13	TRBJ2-5	19	CASSSEIDRGRIWQETQYF
TRBV6-5	TRBJ1-1	14	CASRGFGPSEEAFF
TRBV15	TRBJ2-1	15	CATSSSGGFYNEQFF
TRBV7-8	TRBJ2-3	15	CASSLLSGGRPWQYF
TRBV9	TRBJ2-3	14	CASSVQTSTDTQYF
TRBV13	TRBJ1-5	15	CASSLGQVSNQPQHF
TRBV6-6	TRBJ1-2	12	CASSYSQGGYTF
TRBV7-9	TRBJ2-7	14	CASSLDVNTGEQYF
TRBV10-3	TRBJ2-2	15	CAISAPWTGVGELFF
TRBV6-1	TRBJ2-5	15	CASSEIWWSQETQYF
TRBV6-6	TRBJ2-7	14	CASRTGTGDYEQYF
TRBV7-6	TRBJ1-1	15	CASSLNLGGNTEAFF
TRBV7-9	TRBJ2-5	14	CASSSVAVGETQYF
TRBV27	TRBJ1-2	14	CASSFNRGSYGYTF
TRBV27	TRBJ1-1	14	CASSFSGGNTEAFF
TRBV7-9	TRBJ2-1	16	CASSSETSGSLHEQFF